This T cell receptor (beta chain) came from a study of T-cell reconstitution after alpha-beta-depleted transplantation in children. As for this clonotype: The antigen is unknown.

Researchers prepared the TCRbeta library using unique molecular identifiers, the study reports. Each CDR3 protein gets one entry after TCRdb re-called the PCR reads with MiXCR. In the table there are approximately 1,000,000 distinct CDR3 sequences, less than 30% of which are singletons. Study-level results: The high TCRbeta diversity at day 60 in some patients came from surviving recipient T cells and thymic progenitors. Several hundred rapidly expanded clones from non-depleted graft cells reportedly supplied alpha-beta T cells about two months post-transplant. Newly generated T cells supplied most T-cell counts and diversity one year post-transplant.

The CDR3 runs 15 residues. Germline V CDR1 and CDR2: SGHRS, YFSETQ. Losses at the gene ends were 5 bases for V and 2 bases for J; bases not matched to a gene: 9. This clonotype originated in a boy less than two years old who had a stem cell transplant for SCID, so the T cells may come from the graft donor. This specimen was PBMCs, mostly from graft donor cells, taken 360 days after TCRalphabeta/CD19-depleted stem cell transplant. V and J are TRBV5-1 and TRBJ2-7; 8 bases map to TRBD1. CDR3: CASSNSRDRTYEQYF. The CDR3 DNA reads as TGCGCCAGCAGTAACTCCCGGGACAGGACCTACGAGCAGTACTTC.